Reported below is one T cell receptor (beta chain). This entry belongs to a study of T cell clonotyping in hematopoietic cell transplantation. The germline V gene has CDR1 GTSNPN and CDR2 SVGIG (reference sequence). The CDR3 spans 15 residues. V was trimmed by 0 bases and J by 3 bases, leaving 11 bases between them. Sequenced by immunoSEQ multiplex PCR; TCRdb stores in-frame clones only, minus some. Of about 11,000 clones listed, approximately 90% are singletons. The chain joins TRBV30 to TRBJ2-2; D is unresolved. Sequencing was performed on peripheral blood mononuclear cells. The sequence was collected from a woman aged 50 to 60 in good health. Some clones in this sample may be carry-over from other donors' samples. CDR3 amino acids: CAWSVRGRDTGELFF. DNA for the CDR3: TGTGCCTGGAGTGTACGAGGCCGGGACACCGGGGAGCTGTTTTTT.